The clone carrying this T cell receptor (beta chain) has a handful of counts. Antigen: not known. A single record per CDR3 protein comes from TCRdb applying MiXCR to the 5' RACE reads. The table has roughly 42,000 distinct CDR3 sequences, roughly 31% seen once. Broader study findings: Tumor memory CD4+ T cell TCR gene usage was found to cluster with blood and lymph node memory CD4+ cells and with lymph node naive CD4+ cells. Larger-cohort validation covered only one TCR beta V-J rearrangement. Greatest tumor Treg TCR overlap was with tumor naive CD4+ cells.

CDR3 length equals 12 residues. Trimming took off 4 bases at V and 5 bases at J, with 8 bases between the two ends. This sequence was found in a female donor with breast cancer. V is TRBV12-3 or TRBV12-4 and J is TRBJ2-5; D unclear. The source material was tumor-infiltrating memory CD4+ T cells sorted from the breast tumor. Subset reported: memory CD4+ T cells, CD4+CD45RO+CD25-. The CDR3 DNA reads as TGTGCCAGCAGTTCCCCGTTCGAGACCCAGTACTTC. This translates into CASSSPFETQYF.